What follows is one T cell receptor (beta chain) and its context. Its matching antigen is unknown. Germline CDR1 GTSNPN, CDR2 SVGIG (reference sequence). V was shortened by 2 bases and J by 7 bases, with 15 bases between the two germline ends. CDR3 length equals 13 residues. Positively selected for CCR7, the CD45RO-negative cells used as naive CD8 cells excluded terminally differentiated effector memory CD45RA+ cells. The data are from a study of shared clonotypes between healthy human individuals. Study-wide background: Per-donor plates numbered three CD4 naive, three CD4 memory, two CD8 naive and one CD8 memory. Findings and caveats of the study: The diversity represented, both genetic and in exposure history, was limited by few donors. The generation probabilities recorded for non-shared clonotypes fell below those of clonotypes shared by all four donors.

Genomic DNA (from each subset) was split evenly across several immunoSEQ plates. Libraries were prepared by immunoSEQ multiplex PCR; TCRdb keeps only in-frame clonotypes and omits some of them. The sample contains roughly 600,000 clones, roughly 98% of which appear only once. This rearrangement joins TRBV30 to TRBJ2-7; possibly TRBD2 for D (5 bases). The TCR originated in a man aged 30 to 39 in good health. Sequences were obtained from naive CD8+ T cells sorted from blood. The CDR3 sequence: CAWSTLSPGEQYF. DNA of the CDR3: TGTGCCTGGAGTACTCTATCGCCGGGGGAGCAGTACTTC.